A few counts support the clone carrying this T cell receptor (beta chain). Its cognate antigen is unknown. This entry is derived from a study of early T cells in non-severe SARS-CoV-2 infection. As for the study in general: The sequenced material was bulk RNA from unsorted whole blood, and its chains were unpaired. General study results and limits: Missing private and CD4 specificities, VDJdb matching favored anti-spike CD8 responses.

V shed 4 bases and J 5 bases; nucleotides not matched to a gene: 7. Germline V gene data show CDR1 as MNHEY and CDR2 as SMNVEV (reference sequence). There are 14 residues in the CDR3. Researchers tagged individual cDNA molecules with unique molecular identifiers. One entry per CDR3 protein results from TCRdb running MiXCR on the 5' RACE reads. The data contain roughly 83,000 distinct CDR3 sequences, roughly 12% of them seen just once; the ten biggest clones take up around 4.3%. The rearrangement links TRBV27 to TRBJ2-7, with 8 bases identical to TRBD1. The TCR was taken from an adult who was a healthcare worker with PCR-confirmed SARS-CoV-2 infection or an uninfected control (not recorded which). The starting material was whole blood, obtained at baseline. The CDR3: CASSSRQGPHEQYF. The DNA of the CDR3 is TGTGCCAGCAGTTCACGACAGGGGCCGCACGAGCAGTACTTC.